The rows below give T cell receptor beta chains drawn from one sample of a study of T cell responses to AZD1222 COVID-19 vaccine. Using immunoSEQ multiplex PCR, the repertoire was profiled, and TCRdb retains in-frame clones only, with some absent. Among approximately 160,000 clones listed, approximately 88% were seen once. The sequences come from peripheral blood, collected on day 0 of AZD1222 vaccination. The receptor set was obtained from an adult in good health. Both conserved end residues are part of each CDR3. The D gene is left open where the match is weak. The listing skips clone size in some rows; elsewhere it reads once, few, many or a size class.

17 TRBJ1-1 TRBV15 NA once TGTGCCACCAGCCGCCGTTGGGGCGGGACGGTGAACACTGAAGCTTTCTTT CATSRRWGGTVNTEAFF
15 TRBJ2-5 TRBV5-1 TRBD1 NA TGCGCCAGCAGCCCCTGGACAGGCCTACAAGAGACCCAGTACTTC CASSPWTGLQETQYF
13 TRBJ1-2 TRBV27 NA NA TGTGCCAGCAGGCCTCAGGGAGTCTATGGCTACACCTTC CASRPQGVYGYTF
14 TRBJ1-2 TRBV5-1 NA NA TGCGCCAGCAGCACCCATTTAAATAACTATGGCTACACCTTC CASSTHLNNYGYTF
13 TRBJ1-5 TRBV7-2 NA NA TGTGCCAGCAGCTTAGTCCGCGACAAGCCCCAGCATTTT CASSLVRDKPQHF
16 TRBJ2-2 TRBV7-2 TRBD2 NA TGTGCCAGCAGCCTCCGGACTAGCGGGAGTTACGGGGAGCTGTTTTTT CASSLRTSGSYGELFF
14 TRBJ2-3 TRBV12-5 NA once TGTGCTAGTGGTCCGGGACACGGGGTTGATACGCAGTATTTT CASGPGHGVDTQYF
12 TRBJ2-7 TRBV9 NA NA TGTGCCAGCAGCGCAACCGGATACGAGCAGTACTTC CASSATGYEQYF
14 TRBJ1-4 TRBV19 NA NA TGTGCCAGTAGTTTTGGGGCAGTTTATGAAAAACTGTTTTTT CASSFGAVYEKLFF
12 TRBJ2-7 TRBV28 NA NA TGTGCCAGCAGGCAGGGACCTACTGAGCAGTACTTC CASRQGPTEQYF
14 TRBJ1-2 TRBV4-1 NA NA TGCGCCAGCAGCCAAGAGTCGGAGGGGCTGGGCTACACCTTC CASSQESEGLGYTF
15 TRBJ1-2 TRBV24-1 NA NA TGTGCCACCAGCTCAAACAGGAAAGGGGACTATGGCTACACCTTC CATSSNRKGDYGYTF
17 TRBJ2-3 TRBV5-1 TRBD2 NA TGCGCCAGCAGCTTGGCCAAGGGTACTAGCGGCACAGATACGCAGTATTTT CASSLAKGTSGTDTQYF
14 TRBJ1-4 TRBV19 TRBD1 few TGTGCCAGTAGTGTCCAGGGGGCTAATGAAAAACTGTTTTTT CASSVQGANEKLFF
16 TRBJ1-3 TRBV7-2 NA NA TGTGCCAGCAGCTTACCCGGACAGCTCCCTGGAAACACCATATATTTT CASSLPGQLPGNTIYF
15 TRBJ1-3 TRBV9 NA once TGTGCCAGCAGCGCCCAGGACCGCTTGGGAAACACCATATATTTT CASSAQDRLGNTIYF
11 TRBJ1-2 TRBV19 NA NA TGTGCCAGTACCGACGAGTATGGCTACACCTTC CASTDEYGYTF
16 TRBJ2-1 TRBV19 NA NA TGTGCCAGTACCCAACGGGAAGCAGGCTCCTACAATGAGCAGTTCTTC CASTQREAGSYNEQFF
8 TRBJ2-5 TRBV20-1 NA NA TGCAGTGCTACGATCCAGTACTTC CSATIQYF
16 TRBJ2-2 TRBV9 NA NA TGTGCCAGCAGCGTAGGGGGTGGGATTAGGACCGGGGAGCTGTTTTTT CASSVGGGIRTGELFF
13 TRBJ1-1 TRBV12-3/TRBV12-4 NA NA TGTGCCAGCAGTTTGTTGGCGAACACTGAAGCTTTCTTT CASSLLANTEAFF
13 TRBJ2-7 TRBV6-8 NA NA TGTGCCAGCAGGGGGGCCTTGAGGTACGAGCAGTACTTC CASRGALRYEQYF
16 TRBJ1-4 TRBV27 NA NA TGTGCCAGCAGTTTATCCTTCAGGGCGGCTAATGAAAAACTGTTTTTT CASSLSFRAANEKLFF
14 TRBJ1-2 TRBV21-1 NA NA TGTGCCAGCAGCGACCTAGCAGGACGGTATGGCTACACCTTC CASSDLAGRYGYTF
13 TRBJ1-1 TRBV11-3 NA NA TGTGCCAGCTCAGGGAGACGGAACACTGAAGCTTTCTTT CASSGRRNTEAFF
13 TRBJ1-1 TRBV5-4 NA NA TGTGCCAGCAGCTCCCGACCGAGTGCTGAAGCTTTCTTT CASSSRPSAEAFF
16 TRBJ2-2 TRBV25-1 NA NA TGTGCCAGCAGTGAATATCGGGGACTGAACACCGGGGAGCTGTTTTTT CASSEYRGLNTGELFF
15 TRBJ2-3 TRBV7-3 TRBD2 NA TGTGCCAGCAGCACCGGGACTAGACGCACAGATACGCAGTATTTT CASSTGTRRTDTQYF
14 TRBJ2-7 TRBV6-5 TRBD1 NA TGTGCCAGCAGCCAGGGACAGGGGACCTACGAGCAGTACTTC CASSQGQGTYEQYF
14 TRBJ1-1 TRBV19 TRBD1 NA TGTGCCAGTAGTACACAGACAGGGCTTACTGAAGCTTTCTTT CASSTQTGLTEAFF
18 TRBJ1-4 TRBV4-2 NA NA TGTGCCAGCAGCCAAGATACCCCGAGCAGAACAACTAATGAAAAACTGTTTTTT CASSQDTPSRTTNEKLFF
15 TRBJ1-6 TRBV10-2 NA NA TGCGCCAGCAGGGAACAGGGAAAGGGAGATTCACCCCTCCACTTT CASREQGKGDSPLHF
15 TRBJ1-1 TRBV7-3 TRBD1 NA TGTGCCAGCAGCCCAGGGGGGGGCTGGGACACTGAAGCTTTCTTT CASSPGGGWDTEAFF
12 TRBJ2-1 TRBV12-3/TRBV12-4 NA NA TGTGCCAGCAAGACGGGTCTCGTTGAGCAGTTCTTC CASKTGLVEQFF
14 TRBJ2-7 TRBV7-9 NA few TGTGCCAGCAGCTTAGATACAGCCGAGGACGAGCAGTACTTC CASSLDTAEDEQYF
14 TRBJ2-7 TRBV7-2 NA NA TGTGCCAGCAGCGCCGGGACGGGCTCCTACGAGCAGTACTTC CASSAGTGSYEQYF
15 TRBJ2-2 TRBV6-2/TRBV6-3 TRBD1 NA TGTGCCAGCAGTTACGGGACAGGGAACACCGGGGAGCTGTTTTTT CASSYGTGNTGELFF
13 TRBJ2-7 TRBV20-1 NA NA TGCAGTGCTAGTCAACTAACCGGGGGCGAGCAGTACTTC CSASQLTGGEQYF
16 TRBJ2-2 TRBV10-3 TRBD2 once TGTGCCATCAGTGGCAGTAGCGGGAGTGTTACCGGGGAGCTGTTTTTT CAISGSSGSVTGELFF
14 TRBJ2-5 TRBV11-1 NA NA TGTGCCAGCAGCTTATGGGGGCGCCAAGGGACCCAGTACTTC CASSLWGRQGTQYF
12 TRBJ1-2 TRBV7-9 TRBD1 NA TGTGCCAGCAGCCTAGGGGGCGATGGCTACACCTTC CASSLGGDGYTF
12 TRBJ1-4 TRBV6-5 TRBD1 NA TGTGCCAGCAGTATAGGGGGCGAAAAACTGTTTTTT CASSIGGEKLFF
12 TRBJ1-2 TRBV19 NA NA TGTGCCAGTAGTATACAGGGGTTGAGCTACACCTTC CASSIQGLSYTF
13 TRBJ1-6 TRBV5-1 TRBD1 NA TGCGCCAGCAGTTGGGACAGAACTCCACCCCTCCACTTT CASSWDRTPPLHF
17 TRBJ1-1 TRBV25-1 TRBD1 NA TGTGCCAGCAGTGAATCGCAGGGGACAGGGAAGGGCACTGAAGCTTTCTTT CASSESQGTGKGTEAFF
17 TRBJ2-7 TRBV15 NA NA TGTGCCACCAGCAGAGACCCAAGGGGACAAAGCTCCTACGAGCAGTACTTC CATSRDPRGQSSYEQYF
14 TRBJ1-1 TRBV7-3 TRBD1 NA TGTGCCAGCAGCTCAATTAAGGGGGCCCCTGAAGCTTTCTTT CASSSIKGAPEAFF
16 TRBJ1-4 TRBV18 TRBD1 NA TGTGCCAGCTCTCGATCCGACAGGGGACCCCTAGAAAAACTGTTTTTT CASSRSDRGPLEKLFF
15 TRBJ2-1 TRBV14 NA NA TGTGCCAGCAGCCAAGAGCTTCTTCGACTCAATGAGCAGTTCTTC CASSQELLRLNEQFF
15 TRBJ2-1 TRBV4-1 NA NA TGCGCCAGCAGCCAAGTGGGTAGCCCCTACAATGAGCAGTTCTTC CASSQVGSPYNEQFF
15 TRBJ1-1 TRBV7-8 TRBD1 NA TGTGCCAGCAGCTTAAGGGACAGGGGCAACACTGAAGCTTTCTTT CASSLRDRGNTEAFF
14 TRBJ1-2 TRBV4-3 TRBD1 NA TGCGCCAGCAGCCTTCAAAGGGGGCAGGGAGGCTACACCTTC CASSLQRGQGGYTF
14 TRBJ2-1 TRBV5-1 NA NA TGCGCCAGCAGCTTGGGGATCCTCTACAATGAGCAGTTCTTC CASSLGILYNEQFF
13 TRBJ2-7 TRBV24-1 NA NA TGTGCCACCAGTGATGGGAGGGGGGACGAGCAGTACTTC CATSDGRGDEQYF
16 TRBJ2-3 TRBV5-1 NA NA TGCGCCAGCAGCCTAACATTAGCAGTTCCCGCAGATACGCAGTATTTT CASSLTLAVPADTQYF
14 TRBJ1-2 TRBV7-3 TRBD1 NA TGTGCCAGCAGCTCCACCCTAACAGGGGGCGGCTACACCTTC CASSSTLTGGGYTF
13 TRBJ1-1 TRBV30 NA NA TGTGCCTGGAGGGCCACAGGGCAAACTGAAGCTTTCTTT CAWRATGQTEAFF
13 TRBJ1-2 TRBV7-2 NA NA TGTGCCAGCAGCTCCGGACATGGCTATGGCTACACCTTC CASSSGHGYGYTF
15 TRBJ1-2 TRBV19 TRBD1 once TGTGCCAGTAGACCTCCCACAGGGGGGTCGGTTGGCTACACCTTC CASRPPTGGSVGYTF